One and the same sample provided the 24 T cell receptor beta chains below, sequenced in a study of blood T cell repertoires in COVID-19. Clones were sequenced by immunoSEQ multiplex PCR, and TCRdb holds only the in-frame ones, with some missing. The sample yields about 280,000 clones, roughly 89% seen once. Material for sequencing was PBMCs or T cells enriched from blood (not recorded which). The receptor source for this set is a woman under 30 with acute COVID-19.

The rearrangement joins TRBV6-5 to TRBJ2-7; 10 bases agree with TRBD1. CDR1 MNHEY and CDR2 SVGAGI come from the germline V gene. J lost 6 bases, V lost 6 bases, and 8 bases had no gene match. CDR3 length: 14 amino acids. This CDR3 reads CASSRQGATFEQYF. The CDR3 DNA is TGTGCCAGCAGCAGACAGGGGGCGACGTTCGAGCAGTACTTC.

Written as DNA, the CDR3 is TGCGCCAGCAGCCAAGGGGGACAGGGGGCGCTCAGTGGCTACACCTTC. Translation gives CASSQGGQGALSGYTF. The V and J genes are TRBV4-1 and TRBJ1-2; 12 nucleotides align to TRBD1. Germline CDR1 is MGHRA and CDR2 is YSYEKL. The V and J ends lost 1 base and 7 bases, in that order; junction bases with no gene match: 7. The CDR3 length is 16 residues.

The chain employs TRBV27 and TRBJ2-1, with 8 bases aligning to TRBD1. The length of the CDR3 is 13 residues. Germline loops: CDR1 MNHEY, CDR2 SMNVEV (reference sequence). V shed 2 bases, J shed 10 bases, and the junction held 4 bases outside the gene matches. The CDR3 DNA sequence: TGTGCCAGCAGTTTACTTCGGGACAGGGAGCAGTTCTTC. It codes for CASSLLRDREQFF.

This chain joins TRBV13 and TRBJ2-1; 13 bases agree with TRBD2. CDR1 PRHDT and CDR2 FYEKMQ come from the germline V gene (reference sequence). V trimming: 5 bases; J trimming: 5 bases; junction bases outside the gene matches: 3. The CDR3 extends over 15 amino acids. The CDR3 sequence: CASSLGTSGNNEQFF. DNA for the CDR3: TGTGCCAGCAGCCTTGGGACTAGCGGGAACAATGAGCAGTTCTTC.

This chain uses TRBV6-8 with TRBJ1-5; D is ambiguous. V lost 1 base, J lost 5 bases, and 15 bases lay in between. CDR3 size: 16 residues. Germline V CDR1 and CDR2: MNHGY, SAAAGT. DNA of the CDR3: TGTGCCAGCAGTTACTGGGTGGGAGGAATTTATCAGCCCCAGCATTTT. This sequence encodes CASSYWVGGIYQPQHF.

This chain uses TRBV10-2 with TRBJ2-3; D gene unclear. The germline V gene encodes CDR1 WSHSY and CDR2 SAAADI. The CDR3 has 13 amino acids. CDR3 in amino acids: CGARVSSTDTQYF. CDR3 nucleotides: TGCGGCGCCCGGGTATCTAGCACAGATACGCAGTATTTT.

CDR3 in amino acids: CASSPPWSTSNTEAFF. CDR3 DNA sequence: TGTGCCAGCAGCCCTCCTTGGAGCACTTCGAACACTGAAGCTTTCTTT. The V and J genes are TRBV3-1 (or the pseudogene TRBV3-2) and TRBJ1-1; no reliable D call. Trimming removed 4 bases from V and 1 base from J, with 16 bases in between. Per the germline V gene, CDR1 is LGHDT and CDR2 is YNNKEL (reference sequence). CDR3 size: 16 residues.

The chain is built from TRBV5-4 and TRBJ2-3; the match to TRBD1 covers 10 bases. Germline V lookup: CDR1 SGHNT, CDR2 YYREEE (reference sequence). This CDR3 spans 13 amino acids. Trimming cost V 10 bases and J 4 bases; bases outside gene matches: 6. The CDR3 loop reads CALRQGASDTQYF. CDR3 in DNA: TGTGCCCTGAGACAGGGGGCATCAGATACGCAGTATTTT.

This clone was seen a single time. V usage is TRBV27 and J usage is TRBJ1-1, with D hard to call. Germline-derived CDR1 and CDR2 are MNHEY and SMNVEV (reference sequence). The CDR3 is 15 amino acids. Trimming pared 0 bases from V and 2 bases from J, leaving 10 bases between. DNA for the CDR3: TGTGCCAGCAGTTTATCAGTAAAGCCAAACACTGAAGCTTTCTTT. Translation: CASSLSVKPNTEAFF.

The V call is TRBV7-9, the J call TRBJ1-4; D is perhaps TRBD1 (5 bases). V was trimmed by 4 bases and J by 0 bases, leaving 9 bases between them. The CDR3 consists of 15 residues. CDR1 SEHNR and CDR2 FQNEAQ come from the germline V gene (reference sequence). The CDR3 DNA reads TGTGCCAGCAGCTCGGACACTTCAACTAATGAAAAACTGTTTTTT. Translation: CASSSDTSTNEKLFF.

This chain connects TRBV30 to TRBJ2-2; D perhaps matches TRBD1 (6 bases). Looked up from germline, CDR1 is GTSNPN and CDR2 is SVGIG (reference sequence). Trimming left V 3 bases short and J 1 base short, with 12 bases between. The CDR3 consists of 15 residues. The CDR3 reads CAWRNGQQNTGELFF. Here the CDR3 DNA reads TGTGCCTGGAGAAACGGACAGCAGAACACCGGGGAGCTGTTTTTT.

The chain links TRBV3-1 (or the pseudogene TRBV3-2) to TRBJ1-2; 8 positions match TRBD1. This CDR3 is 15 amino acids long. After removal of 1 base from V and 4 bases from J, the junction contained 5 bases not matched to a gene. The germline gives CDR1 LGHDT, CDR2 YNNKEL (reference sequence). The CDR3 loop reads CASSQGTGSFYGYTF. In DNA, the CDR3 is TGTGCCAGCAGCCAAGGGACAGGGAGCTTCTATGGCTACACCTTC.

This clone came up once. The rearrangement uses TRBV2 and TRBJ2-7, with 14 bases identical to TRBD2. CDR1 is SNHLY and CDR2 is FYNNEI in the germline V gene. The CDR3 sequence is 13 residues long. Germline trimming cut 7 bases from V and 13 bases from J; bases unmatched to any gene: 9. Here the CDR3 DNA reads TGTGCCAGCACTGGGACTAGCGGGAGCTCCGCATACTTC. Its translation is CASTGTSGSSAYF.

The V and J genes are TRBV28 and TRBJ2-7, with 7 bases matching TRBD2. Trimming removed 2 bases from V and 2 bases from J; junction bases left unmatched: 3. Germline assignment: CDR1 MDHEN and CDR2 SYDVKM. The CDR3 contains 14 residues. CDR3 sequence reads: CASSLRGRAYEQYF. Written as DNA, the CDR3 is TGTGCCAGCAGTTTACGAGGGAGGGCCTACGAGCAGTACTTC.

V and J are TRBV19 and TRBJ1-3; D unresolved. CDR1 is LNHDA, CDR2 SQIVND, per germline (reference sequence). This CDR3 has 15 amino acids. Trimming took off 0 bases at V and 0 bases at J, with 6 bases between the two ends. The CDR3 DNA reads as TGTGCCAGTAGTATAGACGGTTACTCTGGAAACACCATATATTTT. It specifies CASSIDGYSGNTIYF.

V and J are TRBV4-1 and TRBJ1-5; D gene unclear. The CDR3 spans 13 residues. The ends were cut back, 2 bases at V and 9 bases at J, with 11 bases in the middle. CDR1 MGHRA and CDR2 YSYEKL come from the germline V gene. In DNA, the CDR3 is TGCGCCAGCAGCCAACCGGGGTTGCCGCCCCAGCATTTT. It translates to CASSQPGLPPQHF.

The CDR3 region is CASSFGTSGTLAKNIQYF. DNA for the CDR3: TGTGCCAGCAGCTTCGGGACTAGCGGTACCCTAGCCAAAAACATTCAGTACTTC. This chain connects TRBV5-4 to TRBJ2-4, with TRBD2 identical over 11 bases. After removal of 2 bases from V and 0 bases from J, the junction contained 7 bases not matched to a gene. The CDR3 has 18 residues. Germline CDR1 SGHNT, CDR2 YYREEE (reference sequence).

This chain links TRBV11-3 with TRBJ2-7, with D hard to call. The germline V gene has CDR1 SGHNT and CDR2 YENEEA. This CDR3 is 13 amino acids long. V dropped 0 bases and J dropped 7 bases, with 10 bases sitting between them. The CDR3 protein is CASSLDNEREQYF. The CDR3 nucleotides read TGTGCCAGCAGCTTAGATAACGAGAGGGAGCAGTACTTC.

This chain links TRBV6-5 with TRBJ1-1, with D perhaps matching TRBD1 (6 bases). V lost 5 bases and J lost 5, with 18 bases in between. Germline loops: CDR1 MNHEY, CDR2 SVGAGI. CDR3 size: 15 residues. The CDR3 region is CASSPRQVSSTEAFF. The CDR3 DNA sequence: TGTGCCAGCAGTCCCCGACAGGTTTCGAGTACTGAAGCTTTCTTT.

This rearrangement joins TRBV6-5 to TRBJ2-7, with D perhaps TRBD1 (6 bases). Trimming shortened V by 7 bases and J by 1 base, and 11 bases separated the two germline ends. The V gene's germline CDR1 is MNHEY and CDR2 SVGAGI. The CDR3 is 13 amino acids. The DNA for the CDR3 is TGTGCCAGCATCGTAGACAGGTCCTACGAGCAGTACTTC. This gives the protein CASIVDRSYEQYF.

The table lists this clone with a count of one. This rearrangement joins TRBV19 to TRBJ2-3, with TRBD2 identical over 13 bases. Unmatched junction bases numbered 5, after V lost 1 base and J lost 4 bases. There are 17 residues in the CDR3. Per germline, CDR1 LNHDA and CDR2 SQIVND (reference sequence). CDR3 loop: CASSIARTSGSADTQYF. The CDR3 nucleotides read TGTGCCAGTAGTATAGCAAGGACTAGCGGGAGCGCAGATACGCAGTATTTT.

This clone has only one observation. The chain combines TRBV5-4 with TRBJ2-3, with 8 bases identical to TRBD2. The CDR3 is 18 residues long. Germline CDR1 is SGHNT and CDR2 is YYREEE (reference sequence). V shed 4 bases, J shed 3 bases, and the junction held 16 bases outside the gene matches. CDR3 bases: TGTGCCAGCAGCCCCGGTAACAAGCGGGAGACGTTTACAGATACGCAGTATTTT. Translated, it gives CASSPGNKRETFTDTQYF.

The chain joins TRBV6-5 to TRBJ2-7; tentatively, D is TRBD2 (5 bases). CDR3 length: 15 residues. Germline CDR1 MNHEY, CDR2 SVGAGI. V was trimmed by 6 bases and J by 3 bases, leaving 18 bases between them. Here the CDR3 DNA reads TGTGCCAGCAGGTCGACTATGGGAAGGCACTACGAGCAGTACTTC. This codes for CASRSTMGRHYEQYF.

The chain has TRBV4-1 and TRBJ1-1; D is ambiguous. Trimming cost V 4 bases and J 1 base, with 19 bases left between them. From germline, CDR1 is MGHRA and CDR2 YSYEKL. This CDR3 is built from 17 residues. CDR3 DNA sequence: TGCGCCAGCAGCCTCCTATACCTTGCCCCGCAGAACACTGAAGCTTTCTTT. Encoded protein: CASSLLYLAPQNTEAFF.